This T cell receptor beta chain was identified in a study of shared clonotypes between healthy human individuals. Positively selected for CCR7, the CD45RO-negative cells used as naive CD8 cells excluded terminally differentiated effector memory CD45RA+ cells. The method was immunoSEQ multiplex PCR; TCRdb's version includes in-frame clones alone and lacks a portion of them. Among about 590,000 clones listed, 95% to 96% were seen once. Trimming took 2 bases from V and 1 from J, leaving 10 bases between them. CDR3 length: 15 residues. Germline V gives CDR1 MGHDK, CDR2 SYGVNS. This sequence joins TRBV25-1 and TRBJ2-3; D perhaps matches TRBD2 (6 bases). The TCR was taken from a woman aged 25 to 39 in good health. Material for sequencing was naive CD8+ T cells sorted from blood. CDR3 amino acids: CASSERRDRTDTQYF. CDR3 nucleotide sequence: TGTGCCAGCAGTGAAAGGCGGGACCGCACAGATACGCAGTATTTT. Looking up the rest from reference TRBV25-1 and TRBJ2-3 gives the full variable domain: EADIYQTPRYLVIGTGKKITLECSQTMGHDKMYWYQQDPGMELHLIHYSYGVNSTEKGDLSSESTVSRIRTEHFPLTLESARPSHTSQYLCASSERRDRTDTQYFGPGTRLTVL.